The rows below give T cell receptor beta chains drawn from one sample of a study of T-cell reconstitution after alpha-beta-depleted transplantation in children. TCRdb independently ran MiXCR on the PCR reads; one entry per CDR3 protein. Among approximately 500,000 distinct CDR3 sequences, roughly a tenth were seen once, and the ten largest hold 2%. The sample consisted of PBMCs, taken before TCRalphabeta/CD19-depleted stem cell transplant. The origin of the receptors is a child younger than 10 with inherited bone marrow failure, due to receive a stem cell transplant. CDR3s include the opening cysteine and the closing phenylalanine or tryptophan. D genes are given only for firm matches. Clone sizes are given selectively: once, few, many, or a class where the clone is expanded.

V gene: TRBV5-1; clone size: many; J gene: TRBJ2-7; D gene: -; CDR3 protein: CASSRTTPPGEQYF; CDR3 DNA: TGCGCCAGCAGCCGTACAACCCCCCCTGGGGAGCAGTACTTC
V gene: TRBV14; clone size: many; J gene: TRBJ2-2; D gene: -; CDR3 protein: CASSPWINTGELFF; CDR3 DNA: TGTGCCAGCAGCCCCTGGATAAACACCGGGGAGCTGTTTTTT
V gene: TRBV7-2; clone size: many; J gene: TRBJ2-3; D gene: TRBD2; CDR3 protein: CASSNRLAGADTQYF; CDR3 DNA: TGTGCCAGCAGCAATAGACTAGCGGGAGCAGATACGCAGTATTTT
V gene: TRBV4-2; clone size: many; J gene: TRBJ1-4; D gene: -; CDR3 protein: CASSQAQDRSEKLFF; CDR3 DNA: TGTGCCAGCAGCCAGGCCCAGGACCGCTCTGAAAAACTGTTTTTT
V gene: TRBV4-2; clone size: many; J gene: TRBJ2-7; D gene: TRBD2; CDR3 protein: CASSQGESGSQHEQYF; CDR3 DNA: TGTGCCAGCAGCCAAGGGGAGAGCGGGAGCCAACACGAGCAGTACTTC
V gene: TRBV29-1; clone size: -; J gene: TRBJ2-3; D gene: -; CDR3 protein: CSVSLSDTQYF; CDR3 DNA: TGCAGCGTTTCTTTATCCGATACGCAGTATTTT
V gene: TRBV12-3/TRBV12-4; clone size: few; J gene: TRBJ2-2; D gene: TRBD1; CDR3 protein: CASSVTGGAEVSAGELFF; CDR3 DNA: TGTGCCAGCAGTGTCACAGGGGGCGCAGAGGTTAGCGCCGGGGAGCTGTTTTTT
V gene: TRBV20-1; clone size: many; J gene: TRBJ2-7; D gene: TRBD2; CDR3 protein: CSARDTSGTYEQYF; CDR3 DNA: TGCAGTGCTAGGGATACTAGCGGGACCTACGAGCAGTACTTC
V gene: TRBV4-2; clone size: -; J gene: TRBJ2-2; D gene: TRBD2; CDR3 protein: CASSQKGLAGNTGELFF; CDR3 DNA: TGTGCCAGCAGCCAAAAGGGACTAGCGGGTAACACCGGGGAGCTGTTTTTT
V gene: TRBV4-3; clone size: many; J gene: TRBJ2-1; D gene: TRBD2; CDR3 protein: CASSQDPGTSGHNEQFF; CDR3 DNA: TGCGCCAGCAGCCAAGATCCAGGGACTAGCGGGCACAATGAGCAGTTCTTC
V gene: TRBV29-1; clone size: many; J gene: TRBJ2-2; D gene: -; CDR3 protein: CSVGLANTGELFF; CDR3 DNA: TGCAGCGTTGGTCTCGCGAACACCGGGGAGCTGTTTTTT
V gene: TRBV4-3; clone size: few; J gene: TRBJ2-7; D gene: TRBD1; CDR3 protein: CASSQVRDRGINEQYF; CDR3 DNA: TGCGCCAGCAGCCAAGTAAGGGACAGGGGTATCAACGAGCAGTACTTC
V gene: TRBV7-2; clone size: -; J gene: TRBJ2-3; D gene: -; CDR3 protein: CASSWQGRGSRDTQYF; CDR3 DNA: TGTGCCAGCAGCTGGCAAGGGAGAGGGAGTCGGGATACGCAGTATTTT
V gene: TRBV27; clone size: -; J gene: TRBJ2-7; D gene: -; CDR3 protein: CASSPRTLTYEQYF; CDR3 DNA: TGTGCCAGCAGTCCCCGGACACTAACCTACGAGCAGTACTTC
V gene: TRBV5-1; clone size: -; J gene: TRBJ2-2; D gene: TRBD2; CDR3 protein: CASSLQRGNTGELFF; CDR3 DNA: TGCGCCAGCAGCTTGCAGCGGGGGAACACCGGGGAGCTGTTTTTT